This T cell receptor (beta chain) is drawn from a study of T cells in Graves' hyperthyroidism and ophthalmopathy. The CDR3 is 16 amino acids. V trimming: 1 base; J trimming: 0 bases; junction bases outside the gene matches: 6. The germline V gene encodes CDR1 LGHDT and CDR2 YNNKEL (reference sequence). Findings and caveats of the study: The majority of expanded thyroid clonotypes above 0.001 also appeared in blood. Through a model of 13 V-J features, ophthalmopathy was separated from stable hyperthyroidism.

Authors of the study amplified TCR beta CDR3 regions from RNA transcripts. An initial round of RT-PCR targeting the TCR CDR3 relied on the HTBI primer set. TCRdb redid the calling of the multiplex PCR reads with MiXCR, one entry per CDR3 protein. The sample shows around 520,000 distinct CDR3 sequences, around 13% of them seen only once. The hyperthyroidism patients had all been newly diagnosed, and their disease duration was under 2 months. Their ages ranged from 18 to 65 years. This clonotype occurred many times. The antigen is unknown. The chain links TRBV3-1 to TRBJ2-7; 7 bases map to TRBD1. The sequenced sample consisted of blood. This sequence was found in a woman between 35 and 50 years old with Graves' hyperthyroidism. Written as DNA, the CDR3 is TGTGCCAGCAGCCAAGGCTGGGACAGAGCCTCCTACGAGCAGTACTTC. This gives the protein CASSQGWDRASYEQYF.